A selection of T cell receptor beta chains follows, all from one sample in a study of siplizumab effects on memory and regulatory T cells. TCRdb keeps only in-frame clones here, not all; method: immunoSEQ multiplex PCR. Of about 56,000 clones detected, just over 95% appear once; the ten largest clones hold about 1%. The sequencing input was naive CD8+ T cells sorted from blood. All receptors come from a human donor in good health. CDR3s include the opening cysteine and the closing phenylalanine or tryptophan. D genes are given only for firm matches.

TGTGCCAGCGTCCGGACTAGCTCCTACAATGAGCAGTTCTTC | CASVRTSSYNEQFF | TRBD2 | TRBJ2-1 | TRBV7-2
TGTGCCAGCAGTTTGGGACTCCCGGGGACCGGGGAGCTGTTTTTT | CASSLGLPGTGELFF | . | TRBJ2-2 | TRBV27
TGCAGCGCTTGGTACAATGAGCAGTTCTTC | CSAWYNEQFF | . | TRBJ2-1 | TRBV29-1
TGTGCCAGCAGCTTATCGGCTAGCGGGATCTACGAGCAGTACTTC | CASSLSASGIYEQYF | TRBD2 | TRBJ2-7 | TRBV7-3
TGTGCCAGCAGCGTAGGAGCCGGCACTGAAGCTTTCTTT | CASSVGAGTEAFF | . | TRBJ1-1 | TRBV9
TGTGCCAGCAGCTTGGGACAGGTGAACACTGAAGCTTTCTTT | CASSLGQVNTEAFF | TRBD1 | TRBJ1-1 | TRBV7-8
TGCAGCGTTGCGCAGGGAATCTCCTACGAGCAGTACTTC | CSVAQGISYEQYF | . | TRBJ2-7 | TRBV29-1
TGTGCCAGTACCAGAACCGGGACAGAGGTTGGCAATCAGCCCCAGCATTTT | CASTRTGTEVGNQPQHF | TRBD1 | TRBJ1-5 | TRBV19
TGTGCCAGCAGCCCCCCCAGCTCAGATACGCAGTATTTT | CASSPPSSDTQYF | . | TRBJ2-3 | TRBV7-3
TGTGCCAGCAGCCAAGTGGGAAGGGGCACCGGGGAGCTGTTTTTT | CASSQVGRGTGELFF | . | TRBJ2-2 | TRBV14
TGTGCCAGTAGTACCCGGGACAGGGAAGGGAACACTGAAGCTTTCTTT | CASSTRDREGNTEAFF | TRBD1 | TRBJ1-1 | TRBV19
TGTGCCAGCAGTTACTCTGACAGGGCAATCTACGAGCAGTACTTC | CASSYSDRAIYEQYF | TRBD1 | TRBJ2-7 | TRBV6-5
TGCGCCAGCAGCGTGAACACCGGGGAGCTGTTTTTT | CASSVNTGELFF | . | TRBJ2-2 | TRBV4-1
TGCGCCAGCAGCCAAGTACGACAGCCCAATCAGCCCCAGCATTTT | CASSQVRQPNQPQHF | . | TRBJ1-5 | TRBV4-1
TGTGCCATCCACCCACGGGACTACAGCACCGGGGAGCTGTTTTTT | CAIHPRDYSTGELFF | TRBD2 | TRBJ2-2 | TRBV2
TGTGCCAGCAGTTTAAGGCTAGCGGGAGCCGGGGAGCTGTTTTTT | CASSLRLAGAGELFF | TRBD2 | TRBJ2-2 | TRBV27
TGTGCCAGCACCAACCCTAGGCTACCCTACAATGAGCAGTTCTTC | CASTNPRLPYNEQFF | . | TRBJ2-1 | TRBV7-9
TGTGCCAGCGGGATAGGTATAGATACGCAGTATTTT | CASGIGIDTQYF | . | TRBJ2-3 | TRBV7-9
TGTGCCTGGAGTGACCTCGGGACTGAAGCTTTCTTT | CAWSDLGTEAFF | . | TRBJ1-1 | TRBV30
TGTGCCAGCAGTACTACTAGCGGGGGATACAATGAGCAGTTCTTC | CASSTTSGGYNEQFF | TRBD2 | TRBJ2-1 | TRBV6-1
TGCGCCACCAGGGGGGTAGAGGACAATGAGCAGTTCTTC | CATRGVEDNEQFF | . | TRBJ2-1 | TRBV5-1
TGTGCCAGCAGCTTTGACACCGGGGAGCTGTTTTTT | CASSFDTGELFF | . | TRBJ2-2 | TRBV5-6
TGTGCCAGCAGCCCCGATGCCTCCTACGAGCAGTACTTC | CASSPDASYEQYF | . | TRBJ2-7 | TRBV7-9
TGTGCCACTAAAGTCGGAAGCGGATACAATGAGCAGTTCTTC | CATKVGSGYNEQFF | . | TRBJ2-1 | TRBV19
TGTGCCAGCAGCTCCGGGACAGGGAACACTGAAGCTTTCTTT | CASSSGTGNTEAFF | TRBD1 | TRBJ1-1 | TRBV7-9
TGTGCCAGCAGCGGTCCGACAGGATACTATGGCTACACCTTC | CASSGPTGYYGYTF | . | TRBJ1-2 | TRBV9
TGTGCCTGGAGGCAGACTAGCGGGAGGGTCGGGGAGCTGTTTTTT | CAWRQTSGRVGELFF | TRBD2 | TRBJ2-2 | TRBV30
TGCAGCGTGGGACTAGCGGGAGACGAGGCCCAGTACTTC | CSVGLAGDEAQYF | TRBD2 | TRBJ2-5 | TRBV29-1
TGTGCCAGCAGCCACCCGGATGCGGGTACCTACGAGCAGTACTTC | CASSHPDAGTYEQYF | . | TRBJ2-7 | TRBV5-4
TGTGCCAGCCCACCTCTAGCGGGAATGGCGCAGTATTTT | CASPPLAGMAQYF | TRBD2 | TRBJ2-3 | TRBV6-1
TGTGCCAGCAGTTTAAGGGCGTGGCAGCCCCAGCATTTT | CASSLRAWQPQHF | . | TRBJ1-5 | TRBV27